This record covers a single TCR beta chain. The antigen is unknown. A clone one base away is much larger, so this may be a read error. Repertoires were generated with immunoSEQ multiplex PCR, while TCRdb's copy carries only in-frame clones and drops some. The table includes fewer than 65,000 clones, approximately 85% detected once. Germline loops: CDR1 SEHNR, CDR2 FQNEAQ (reference sequence). The CDR3 runs to 16 residues. V was trimmed by 8 bases and J by 4 bases, leaving 22 bases between them. An overnight rest at 37°C with about 220 IU/ml IL-2 preceded regulatory T cell sorting from thawed PBMCs. The data were taken from a study of Tregs in tolerant kidney transplant recipients. Study-wide points: Tregs expanded with activated donor B cells seemed most donor-specific.

The sequence was collected from a human donor who received a combined kidney and bone marrow transplant. This specimen was Tregs from blood, taken before the transplant. The gene calls are TRBV7-9 and TRBJ2-3; tentatively, D is TRBD1 (8 bases). The CDR3 loop is CASRAGGGGFSDTQYF. In DNA form, the CDR3 reads TGTGCCAGCCGCGCAGGGGGCGGGGGCTTCTCAGATACGCAGTATTTT.